This TCR beta chain was obtained from a study of T cells in Graves' hyperthyroidism and ophthalmopathy. This CDR3 is 13 amino acids long. V lost 3 bases and J lost 3, with 8 bases in between. The germline gives CDR1 LNHDA, CDR2 SQIVND (reference sequence). Template material for amplifying TCR beta CDR3 regions consisted of RNA transcripts. The study used the HTBI primer set for a first-round RT-PCR of the TCR CDR3. TCRdb passed the multiplex PCR reads through MiXCR, listing each CDR3 protein once. The profile shows about 840,000 distinct CDR3 sequences, roughly 40% of them singletons. This clonotype was found many times. Its specificity is not known. Study results and caveats: Blood also carried most thyroid clonotypes expanded above 0.001. Separation of ophthalmopathy from stable hyperthyroidism was achieved by a 13 V-J model.

The sequence came from a man in his late teens or twenties with Graves' hyperthyroidism. The sample consisted of blood. This rearrangement joins TRBV19 to TRBJ1-1, with a possible D match to TRBD1 (5 bases). This CDR3 reads CASSMGQYTEAFF. DNA for the CDR3: TGTGCCAGTAGTATGGGGCAGTACACTGAAGCTTTCTTT.